The 3 T cell receptor beta chains below were found in one sample sequenced in a study of cytomegalovirus exposure and HLA in healthy donors. Repertoires were generated with immunoSEQ multiplex PCR, while TCRdb's copy carries only in-frame clones and drops some. The sample holds more than 100,000 clones, approximately 91% seen once. Sequenced sample: PBMCs. These receptors were collected from a man aged 25 to 45 in good health and CMV-seronegative.

The sample holds one count of this clone. The chain carries TRBV6-6 and TRBJ1-5; TRBD1 might be the D (5 bases). This CDR3 has 14 amino acids. Trimming pared 4 bases from V and 4 bases from J, leaving 11 bases between. The germline V gene has CDR1 MNHNY and CDR2 SVGAGI (reference sequence). CDR3 sequence (DNA): TGTGCCAGCAGTTTGTCCGGGGGGAATCAGCCCCAGCATTTT. It translates to CASSLSGGNQPQHF.

In this sample, this clone turned up a few times. This rearrangement joins TRBV5-4 to TRBJ2-7; 8 bases align to TRBD2. Germline loops: CDR1 SGHNT, CDR2 YYREEE (reference sequence). This CDR3 comprises 14 residues. Unmatched junction bases numbered 5, after V lost 3 bases and J lost 3 bases. CDR3: CASSYSGSSYEQYF. CDR3 DNA sequence: TGTGCCAGCAGCTACAGCGGGAGTAGCTACGAGCAGTACTTC.

The V call is TRBV7-2, the J call TRBJ2-2; 8 nucleotides align to TRBD2. Germline V lookup: CDR1 SGHTA, CDR2 FQGNSA. V dropped 2 bases and J dropped 1; count of bases not matched to a gene: 6. The CDR3 has 17 amino acids. Written as DNA, the CDR3 is TGTGCCAGCAGCTTACGTCGGCTAGCGGGGAACACCGGGGAGCTGTTTTTT. Protein product: CASSLRRLAGNTGELFF.